This TCR beta chain came from a study of blood T cell repertoires in COVID-19. For the study at large: Material from acute and convalescent COVID-19 was sourced from the United States, Italy and Spain. Sample material is recorded as cDNA or gDNA derived from T cells, B-cell-depleted T cells, or PBMCs.

In the source study's methods: Using reference gene primer amplification, nucleated cell counts were estimated. Profiling relied on immunoSEQ multiplex PCR, and the TCRdb table lists in-frame clones only, not all of them. V, J and clone size derive from that table, while D and trimming were established from the DNA sequence. This sample yields approximately 230,000 clones, of which roughly 88% are seen a single time; roughly 6% belongs to the top ten. This CDR3 contains 13 residues. Trimming took 11 bases from V and 5 from J, leaving 13 bases between them. From germline, CDR1 is SEHNR and CDR2 FQNEAQ (reference sequence). Enrolment of Seattle patients took place during active infection, and they were followed longitudinally.

The source material was peripheral blood. The genes are TRBV7-9 and TRBJ1-6, with D possibly matching TRBD1 (6 bases). This TCR was sampled from a woman in her twenties or thirties with COVID-19, enrolled during active disease. In DNA, the CDR3 is TGTGCCGACCGGGCAGGGGATAATTCACCCCTCCACTTT. This gives the protein CADRAGDNSPLHF.